The source of this T cell receptor beta chain is a study of blood T cell repertoires in COVID-19. Repertoires were generated with immunoSEQ multiplex PCR, while TCRdb's copy carries only in-frame clones and drops some. The sample consists of hundreds of thousands of clones, approximately 90% of them appearing once. The J segment lost 0 bases and the V segment lost 6 bases, leaving 12 bases of the junction unmatched. Germline V gives CDR1 SGDLS, CDR2 YYNGEE. CDR3 size: 17 residues. V is TRBV9 and J is TRBJ2-3; 8 bases are shared with TRBD2. This TCR derives from a woman in her forties who had recovered from COVID-19. Sequencing was performed on peripheral blood. The CDR3 DNA reads as TGTGCCAGCACCAAGGGGTCCGGGAGGGCGAGCACAGATACGCAGTATTTT. Translated: CASTKGSGRASTDTQYF.